The rows below give T cell receptor beta chains drawn from one sample of a study of shared clonotypes between healthy human individuals. Method: immunoSEQ multiplex PCR; TCRdb's copy keeps in-frame clones and lacks some. The table has 1 million to 1.3 million clones, about four fifths seen once; the top ten hold roughly 0.65%. Sequenced input: memory CD4+ T cells from PBMCs. These receptor sequences come from a man between 18 and 29 years old in good health. Some clones in this sample may be carry-over from other donors' samples. Both conserved end residues are trimmed from each CDR3. Each record gives: J gene, D gene, V gene, CDR3 protein. A D gene is named only where the DNA matches it firmly.

TRBJ2-7 | - | TRBV27 | ASSLRQGPYEQY
TRBJ2-3 | - | TRBV10-3 | AISHPEDGTDTQY
TRBJ2-3 | TRBD1 | TRBV7-6 | ASSSSGGTNTDTQY
TRBJ2-7 | - | TRBV5-6 | ASSLLGSSYEQY
TRBJ2-2 | - | TRBV9 | ASRTDPNTGELF
TRBJ2-2 | TRBD2 | TRBV28 | ASRGAHGGTSGIANTGELF
TRBJ2-5 | TRBD1 | TRBV5-1 | ASSLWTGVNGETQY
TRBJ1-1 | - | TRBV7-6 | ASSLKEGTEAF
TRBJ2-3 | - | TRBV20-1 | SVERDTQY
TRBJ2-5 | - | TRBV5-8 | ASSAPGVETQY
TRBJ2-1 | - | TRBV5-1 | ASSLAGSYNEQF
TRBJ2-1 | - | TRBV7-2 | ASSPPLGEQF
TRBJ2-1 | TRBD2 | TRBV7-9 | ASSLAGTSFNEQF
TRBJ1-5 | - | TRBV20-1 | SASPNQPQH
TRBJ2-1 | - | TRBV5-1 | ASSFAALEQF
TRBJ2-1 | - | TRBV6-6 | ASSYTARISHEQF
TRBJ1-4 | - | TRBV30 | AWGKGPPGNEKLF
TRBJ2-7 | - | TRBV25-1 | ASSRDSARYEQY
TRBJ1-1 | - | TRBV4-2 | ASSHENTEAF
TRBJ2-4 | - | TRBV28 | ASSTTGRGANIQY
TRBJ2-1 | - | TRBV15 | ATSREGGLRRNIEQF
TRBJ2-4 | - | TRBV28 | ASSLNRKNIQY
TRBJ1-2 | TRBD1 | TRBV4-1 | ASSQAPGQGGYT
TRBJ1-4 | - | TRBV27 | ASSWVGTLNTPNEKLF